These 9 T cell receptor beta chains were all obtained from the same sample, sequenced in a study of blood T cell repertoires in COVID-19. Only in-frame clones appear in the TCRdb table, and some are missing; sequencing was by immunoSEQ multiplex PCR. The sample holds 220,000 or so clones; roughly 84% are singletons and the top ten take approximately 7.3%. Sequencing used PBMCs or T cells enriched from blood (not recorded which). The receptors stem from a woman between 40 and 50 years old who had recovered from COVID-19.

This rearrangement joins TRBV6-6 to TRBJ2-7; 12 positions agree with TRBD1. The CDR3 covers 15 residues. CDR1 and CDR2 from the germline V gene are MNHNY and SVGAGI (reference sequence). V dropped 3 bases and J dropped 3; count of bases not matched to a gene: 3. CDR3 region: CASSYGTGGVYEQYV. In DNA, the CDR3 is TGTGCCAGCAGTTATGGGACAGGGGGCGTCTACGAGCAGTACGTC.

This clone has only a few counts. This chain uses TRBV27 with TRBJ2-3, with unresolved D. Trimming took off 6 bases at V and 6 bases at J, with 22 bases between the two ends. The CDR3 runs to 16 residues. Germline-derived CDR1 and CDR2 are MNHEY and SMNVEV (reference sequence). Here the CDR3 reads CASSPSGPVPGDTQYF. DNA of the CDR3: TGTGCCAGCAGCCCATCGGGTCCGGTCCCCGGGGATACGCAGTATTTT.

This clone occurred once. J is TRBJ2-1 and V is TRBV27, with unresolved D. Germline CDR1 is MNHEY and CDR2 is SMNVEV (reference sequence). V dropped 5 bases and J dropped 6 bases, with 17 bases sitting between them. The CDR3 sequence is 15 residues long. This CDR3 is CASSTYSRVFNEQFF. For the CDR3, the DNA is TGTGCCAGCAGTACATATAGCCGAGTATTCAATGAGCAGTTCTTC.

The count of this clone is one. This chain links TRBV30 with TRBJ1-2; D not certain. Deletions cut 0 bases from V and 10 bases from J, with 12 bases between. Germline loops: CDR1 GTSNPN, CDR2 SVGIG (reference sequence). CDR3 length: 12 residues. CDR3: CAWSVRLGLYTF. The DNA for the CDR3 is TGTGCCTGGAGTGTACGTTTGGGCCTCTACACCTTC. The full variable domain, in which reference TRBV30 and TRBJ1-2 provide the parts outside the CDR3, is SQTIHQWPATLVQPVGSPLSLECTVEGTSNPNLYWYRQAAGRGLQLLFYSVGIGQISSEVPQNLSASRPQDRQFILSSKKLLLSDSGFYLCAWSVRLGLYTFGSGTRLTVV.

This chain connects TRBV6-2 or TRBV6-3 to TRBJ1-1, with TRBD1 matching over 7 bases. The length of the CDR3 is 19 residues. Germline assignment: CDR1 MNHEY and CDR2 SVGEGT. The V and J ends lost 6 bases and 1 base, in that order; junction bases with no gene match: 20. CDR3 in DNA: TGTGCCAGCAGCTCGGGCAAGGTTTCAGGGGGTCGCGCGAACACTGAAGCTTTCTTT. Protein sequence: CASSSGKVSGGRANTEAFF.

V and J are TRBV12-3 or TRBV12-4 and TRBJ2-1; D unclear. Trimming shortened V by 6 bases and J by 8 bases, and 14 bases separated the two germline ends. CDR3 length equals 13 residues. In nucleotides, the CDR3 is TGTGCCAGCAGCCCCCTGACTTGGGATGAGCAGTTCTTC. Translated: CASSPLTWDEQFF.

This clone was picked up one time. The V gene is TRBV5-4, the J gene TRBJ1-2; 12 bases align to TRBD1. V lost 4 bases and J lost 8; bases outside the gene matches: 9. The CDR3 has 15 residues. The germline gives CDR1 SGHNT, CDR2 YYREEE (reference sequence). This CDR3 is CASSNRDRGLYGYTF. DNA of the CDR3: TGTGCCAGCAGCAACCGGGACAGGGGGCTTTACGGCTACACCTTC. The full variable domain, in which reference TRBV5-4 and TRBJ1-2 provide the parts outside the CDR3, is ETGVTQSPTHLIKTRGQQVTLRCSSQSGHNTVSWYQQALGQGPQFIFQYYREEENGRGNFPPRFSGLQFPNYSSELNVNALELDDSALYLCASSNRDRGLYGYTFGSGTRLTVV.

The chain carries TRBV5-1 and TRBJ2-7, with 9 nucleotides matching TRBD1. The CDR3 spans 16 residues. With V trimmed by 0 bases and J by 6 bases, 10 bases remained unmatched. Germline V lookup: CDR1 SGHRS, CDR2 YFSETQ. In DNA, the CDR3 is TGCGCCAGCAGCTTGGGGGGACAGGGAGGAGGCGGCGAGCAGTACTTC. Translating it yields CASSLGGQGGGGEQYF.

The rearrangement uses TRBV6-2 or TRBV6-3 and TRBJ2-7, with a tentative D call TRBD1 (7 bases). Trimming pared 2 bases from V and 5 bases from J, leaving 13 bases between. Germline V gene lookup returns CDR1 MNHEY and CDR2 SVGEGT. CDR3 length: 14 residues. The DNA of the CDR3 is TGTGCCAGCAGTTACCCGGCAGGGGGGCACGAGCAGTACTTC. Residues: CASSYPAGGHEQYF.